This note documents a single T cell receptor (beta chain) sequence. Its antigen remains unknown. This sample includes further DNA sequences coding for the same CDR3. Sequencing used immunoSEQ multiplex PCR; TCRdb keeps in-frame clones, though not all of them. Of 90,000 to 140,000 clones listed, roughly 87% are singletons. The data originate from a study of PD-1 blockade in classical Hodgkin lymphoma. About the research overall: Patients had nivolumab dosed at 3 mg/kg, delivered intravenously every 2 weeks. Study-level findings and limits: Whoever responded completely had baseline diversity much like that seen in newly diagnosed patients.

V was trimmed by 4 bases and J by 5 bases, leaving 9 bases between them. The CDR3 covers 12 residues. From germline, CDR1 is SGHNT and CDR2 YYREEE (reference sequence). Time point indicated: cycle 4 day 1 (C4D1), after five to seven weeks of nivolumab. Every patient had relapsed following autologous stem cell transplantation, and cohorts differed in brentuximab vedotin exposure. The gene calls are TRBV5-4 and TRBJ1-1; D is perhaps TRBD1 (6 bases). The sample in question was peripheral blood mononuclear cells (PBMCs), obtained before the fourth cycle of nivolumab. The clonotype comes from a human donor with classical Hodgkin lymphoma. CDR3 residues: CASSLDRTEAFF. CDR3 in DNA: TGTGCCAGCAGCCTCGACAGGACTGAAGCTTTCTTT.